The source of this TCR beta chain is a study of blood T cell repertoires in COVID-19. Study-wide context: Some COVID-19 samples were acute and others convalescent; all came from the United States, Italy and Spain.

CDR1 is MDHEN and CDR2 is SYDVKM in the germline V gene. Trimming cost V 4 bases and J 0 bases, with 13 bases left between them. The CDR3 covers 15 residues. Source study methods: Reference gene primer amplification in the assay estimated nucleated cell counts. TCRdb keeps only in-frame clones here, not all; method: immunoSEQ multiplex PCR. V, J and clone size are taken as reported in that table, and D and trimming were inferred from the DNA itself. The sample carries 95,000 to 150,000 clones, about 74% recorded once. The chain combines TRBV28 with TRBJ2-7; no clear D gene. Sample: peripheral blood. The sequence derives from a human donor in a cohort sampled during active COVID-19. This chain's CDR3 is CASSSWQADSYEQYF. The CDR3 DNA reads as TGTGCCAGCAGTTCTTGGCAGGCCGACTCCTACGAGCAGTACTTC.